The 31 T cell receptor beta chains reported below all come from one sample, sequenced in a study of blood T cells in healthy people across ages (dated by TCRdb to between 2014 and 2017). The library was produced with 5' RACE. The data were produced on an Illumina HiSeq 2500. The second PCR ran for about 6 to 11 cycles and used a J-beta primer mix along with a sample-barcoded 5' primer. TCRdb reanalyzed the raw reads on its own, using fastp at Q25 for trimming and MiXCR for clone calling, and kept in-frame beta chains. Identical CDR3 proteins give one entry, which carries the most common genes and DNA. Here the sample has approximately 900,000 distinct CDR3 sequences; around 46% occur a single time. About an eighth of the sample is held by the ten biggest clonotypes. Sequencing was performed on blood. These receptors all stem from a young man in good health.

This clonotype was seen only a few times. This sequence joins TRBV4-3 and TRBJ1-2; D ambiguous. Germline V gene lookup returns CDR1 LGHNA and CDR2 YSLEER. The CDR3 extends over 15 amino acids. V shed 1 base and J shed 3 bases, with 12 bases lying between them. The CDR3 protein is CASSQATDTHYGYTF. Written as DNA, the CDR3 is TGCGCCAGCAGCCAAGCAACAGACACTCACTATGGCTACACCTTC.

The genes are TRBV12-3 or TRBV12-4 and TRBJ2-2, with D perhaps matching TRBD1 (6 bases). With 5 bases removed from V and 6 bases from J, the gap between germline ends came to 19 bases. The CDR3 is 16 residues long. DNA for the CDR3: TGTGCCAGCAGTACTACCCTAGGGGGAGAGGCCGGGGAGCTGTTTTTT. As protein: CASSTTLGGEAGELFF.

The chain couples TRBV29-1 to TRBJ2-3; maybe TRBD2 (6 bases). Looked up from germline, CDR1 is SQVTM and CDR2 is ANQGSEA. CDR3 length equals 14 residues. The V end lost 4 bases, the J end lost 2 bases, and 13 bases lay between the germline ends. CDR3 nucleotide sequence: TGCAGCGTTGGGGCAGGACTAATCACAGATACGCAGTATTTT. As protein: CSVGAGLITDTQYF.

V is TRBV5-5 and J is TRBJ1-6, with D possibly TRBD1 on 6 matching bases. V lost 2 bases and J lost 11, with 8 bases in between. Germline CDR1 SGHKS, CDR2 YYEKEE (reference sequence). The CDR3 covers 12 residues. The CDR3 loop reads CASSFTGPPLHF. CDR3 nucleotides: TGTGCCAGCAGCTTCACAGGGCCACCCCTCCACTTT.

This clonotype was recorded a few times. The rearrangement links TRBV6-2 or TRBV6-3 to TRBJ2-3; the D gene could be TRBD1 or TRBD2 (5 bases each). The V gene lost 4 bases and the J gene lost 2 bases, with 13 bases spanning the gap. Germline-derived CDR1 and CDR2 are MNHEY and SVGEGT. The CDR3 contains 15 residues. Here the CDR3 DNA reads TGTGCCAGCAGTTTCCGGGACCGACACACAGATACGCAGTATTTT. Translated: CASSFRDRHTDTQYF.

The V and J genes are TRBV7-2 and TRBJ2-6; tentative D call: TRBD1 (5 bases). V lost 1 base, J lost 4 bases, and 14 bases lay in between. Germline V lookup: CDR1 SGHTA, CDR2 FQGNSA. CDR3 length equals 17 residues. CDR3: CASSLGPGRGGANVLTF. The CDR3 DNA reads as TGTGCCAGCAGCTTAGGGCCAGGGCGTGGGGGGGCCAACGTCCTGACTTTC. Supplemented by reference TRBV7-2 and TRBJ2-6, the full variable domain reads GAGVSQSPSNKVTEKGKDVELRCDPISGHTALYWYRQSLGQGLEFLIYFQGNSAPDKSGLPSDRFSAERTGGSVSTLTIQRTQQEDSAVYLCASSLGPGRGGANVLTFGAGSRLTVL.

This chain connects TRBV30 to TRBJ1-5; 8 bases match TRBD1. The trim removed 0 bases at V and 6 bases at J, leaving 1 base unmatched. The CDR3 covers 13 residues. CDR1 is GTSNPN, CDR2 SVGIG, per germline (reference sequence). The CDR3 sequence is CAWSVTGVQPQHF. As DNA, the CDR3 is TGTGCCTGGAGTGTGACAGGGGTTCAGCCCCAGCATTTT.

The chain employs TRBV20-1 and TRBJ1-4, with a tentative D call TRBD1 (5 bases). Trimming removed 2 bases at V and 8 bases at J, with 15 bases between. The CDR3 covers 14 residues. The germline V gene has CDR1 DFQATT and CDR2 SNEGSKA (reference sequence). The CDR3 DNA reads TGCAGTGCTAGACCGGTTGGGGGATACGAAAAACTGTTTTTT. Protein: CSARPVGGYEKLFF.

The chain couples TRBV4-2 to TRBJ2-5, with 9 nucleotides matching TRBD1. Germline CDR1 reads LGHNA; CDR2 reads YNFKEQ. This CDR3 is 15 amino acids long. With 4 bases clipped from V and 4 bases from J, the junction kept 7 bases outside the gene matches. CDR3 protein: CASSLRDRELETQYF. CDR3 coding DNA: TGTGCCAGCAGCCTCCGGGACAGGGAATTAGAGACCCAGTACTTC.

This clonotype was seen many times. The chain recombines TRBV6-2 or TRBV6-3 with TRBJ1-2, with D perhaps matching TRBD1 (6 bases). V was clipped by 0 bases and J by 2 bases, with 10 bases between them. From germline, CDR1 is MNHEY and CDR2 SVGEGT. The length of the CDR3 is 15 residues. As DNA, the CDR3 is TGTGCCAGCAGTTACTCGGCCACAGGGAACTATGGCTACACCTTC. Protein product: CASSYSATGNYGYTF.

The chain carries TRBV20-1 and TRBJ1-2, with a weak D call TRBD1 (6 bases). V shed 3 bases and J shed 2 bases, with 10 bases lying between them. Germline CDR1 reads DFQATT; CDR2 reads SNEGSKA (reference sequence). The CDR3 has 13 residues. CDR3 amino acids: CSARDSANYGYTF. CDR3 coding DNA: TGCAGTGCTAGGGACAGCGCGAACTATGGCTACACCTTC.

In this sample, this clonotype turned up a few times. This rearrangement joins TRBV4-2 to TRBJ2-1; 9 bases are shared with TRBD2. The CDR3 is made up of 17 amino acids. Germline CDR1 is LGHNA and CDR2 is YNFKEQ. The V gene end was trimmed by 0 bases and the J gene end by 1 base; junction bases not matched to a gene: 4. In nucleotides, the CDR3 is TGTGCCAGCAGCCAAGAGACGAGCGGGGGGTCCTACAATGAGCAGTTCTTC. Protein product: CASSQETSGGSYNEQFF.

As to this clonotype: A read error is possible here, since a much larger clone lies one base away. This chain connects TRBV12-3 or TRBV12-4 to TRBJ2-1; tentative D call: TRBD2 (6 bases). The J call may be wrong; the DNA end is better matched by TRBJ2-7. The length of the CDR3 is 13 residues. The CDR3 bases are TGTGCCAGCAGTATAGTCGGAGGGAATGAGCAGTACTTC. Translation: CASSIVGGNEQYF.

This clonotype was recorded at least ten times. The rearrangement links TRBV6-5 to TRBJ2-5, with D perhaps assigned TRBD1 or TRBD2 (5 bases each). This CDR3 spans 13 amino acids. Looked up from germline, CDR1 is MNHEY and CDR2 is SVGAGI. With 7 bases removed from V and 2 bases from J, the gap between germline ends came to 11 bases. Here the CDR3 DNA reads TGTGCCAGCACAATGGGACGGCAAGAGACCCAGTACTTC. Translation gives CASTMGRQETQYF.

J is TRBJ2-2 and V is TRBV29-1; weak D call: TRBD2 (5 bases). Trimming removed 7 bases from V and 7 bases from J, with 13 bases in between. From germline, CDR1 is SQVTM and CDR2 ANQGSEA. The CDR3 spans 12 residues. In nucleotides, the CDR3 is TGCAGCGCGGGATCCAGAGACGGGGAGCTGTTTTTT. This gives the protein CSAGSRDGELFF.

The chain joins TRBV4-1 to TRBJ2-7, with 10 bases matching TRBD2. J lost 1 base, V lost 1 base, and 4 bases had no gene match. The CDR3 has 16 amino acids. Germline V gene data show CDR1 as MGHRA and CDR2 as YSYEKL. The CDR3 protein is CASSQASGGLSYEQYF. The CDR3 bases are TGCGCCAGCAGCCAAGCTAGCGGGGGCCTGTCCTACGAGCAGTACTTC.

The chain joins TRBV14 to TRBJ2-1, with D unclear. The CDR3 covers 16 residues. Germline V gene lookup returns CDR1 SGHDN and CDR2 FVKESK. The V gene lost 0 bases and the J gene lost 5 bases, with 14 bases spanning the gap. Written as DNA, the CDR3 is TGTGCCAGCAGCCAAGATACATTAGTAGGGAACAATGAGCAGTTCTTC. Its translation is CASSQDTLVGNNEQFF.

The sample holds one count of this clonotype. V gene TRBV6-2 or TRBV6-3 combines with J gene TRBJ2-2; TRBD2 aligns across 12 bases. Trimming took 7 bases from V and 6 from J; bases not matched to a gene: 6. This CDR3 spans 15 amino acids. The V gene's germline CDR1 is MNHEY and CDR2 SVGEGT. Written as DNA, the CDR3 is TGTGCCAGCACCAAGACTAGCGGGGGTTCCGGGGAGCTGTTTTTT. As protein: CASTKTSGGSGELFF.

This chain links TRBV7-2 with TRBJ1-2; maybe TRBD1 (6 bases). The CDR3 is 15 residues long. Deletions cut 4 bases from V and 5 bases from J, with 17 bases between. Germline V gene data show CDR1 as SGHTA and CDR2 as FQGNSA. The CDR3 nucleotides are TGTGCCAGCAGCTCCCCCGGGCAGGGGAAGTATGGCTACACCTTC. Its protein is CASSSPGQGKYGYTF.

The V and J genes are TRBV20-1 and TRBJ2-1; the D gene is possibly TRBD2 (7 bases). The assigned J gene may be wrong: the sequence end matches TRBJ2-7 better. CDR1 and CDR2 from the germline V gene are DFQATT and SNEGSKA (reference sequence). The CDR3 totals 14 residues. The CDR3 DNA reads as TGCAGTGCTAGAGGCCTCGCGGGGGACAATGAGCAGTACTTC. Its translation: CSARGLAGDNEQYF.

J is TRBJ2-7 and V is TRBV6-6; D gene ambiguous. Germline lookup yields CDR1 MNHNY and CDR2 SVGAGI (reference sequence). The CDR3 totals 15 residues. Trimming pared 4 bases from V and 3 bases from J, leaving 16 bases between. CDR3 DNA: TGTGCCAGCAGTTCTGGGCCCCTAGAGATCTACGAGCAGTACTTC. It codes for CASSSGPLEIYEQYF.

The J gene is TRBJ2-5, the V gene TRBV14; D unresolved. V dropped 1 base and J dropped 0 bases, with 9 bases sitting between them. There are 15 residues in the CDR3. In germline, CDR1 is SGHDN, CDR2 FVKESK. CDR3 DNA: TGTGCCAGCAGCCAAGTCGGGCGGAACCAAGAGACCCAGTACTTC. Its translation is CASSQVGRNQETQYF. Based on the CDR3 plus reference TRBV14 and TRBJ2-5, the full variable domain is EAGVTQFPSHSVIEKGQTVTLRCDPISGHDNLYWYRRVMGKEIKFLLHFVKESKQDESGMPNNRFLAERTGGTYSTLKVQPAELEDSGVYFCASSQVGRNQETQYFGPGTRLLVL.

CDR3 coding DNA: TGTGCCAGCAGCTTAGACTCAGGGTTCCAAGAGACCCAGTACTTC. It codes for CASSLDSGFQETQYF. This chain links TRBV7-2 with TRBJ2-7; maybe TRBD1 (5 bases). The J call is uncertain, as TRBJ2-5 better fits the DNA end. The CDR3 spans 15 residues. Germline V CDR1 and CDR2: SGHTA, FQGNSA.

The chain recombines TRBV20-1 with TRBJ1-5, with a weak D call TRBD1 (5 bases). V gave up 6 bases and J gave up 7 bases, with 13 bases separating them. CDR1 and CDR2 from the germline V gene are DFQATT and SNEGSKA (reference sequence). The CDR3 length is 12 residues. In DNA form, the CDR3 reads TGCAGTGCCGGGACGGTTAGCCAGCCCCAGCATTTT. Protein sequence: CSAGTVSQPQHF.

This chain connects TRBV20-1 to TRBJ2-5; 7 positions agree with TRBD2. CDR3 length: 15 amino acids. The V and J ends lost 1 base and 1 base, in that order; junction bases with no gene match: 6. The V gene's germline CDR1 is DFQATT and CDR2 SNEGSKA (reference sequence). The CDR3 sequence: CSARVQAGRQETQYF. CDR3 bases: TGCAGTGCTAGAGTTCAAGCGGGGCGCCAAGAGACCCAGTACTTC.

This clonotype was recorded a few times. CDR3 in DNA: TGTGCCAGCAGTGTATCGGGGGGTCTCGAGCAGTACTTC. It codes for CASSVSGGLEQYF. This chain connects TRBV12-3 or TRBV12-4 to TRBJ2-7, with 7 bases lining up with TRBD2. The V and J ends lost 5 bases and 6 bases, in that order; junction bases with no gene match: 7. The CDR3 totals 13 residues.

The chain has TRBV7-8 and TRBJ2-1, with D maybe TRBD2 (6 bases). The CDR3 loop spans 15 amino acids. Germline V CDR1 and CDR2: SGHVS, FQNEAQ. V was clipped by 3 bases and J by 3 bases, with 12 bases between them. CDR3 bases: TGTGCCAGCAGCTTCCGGGACTGCATCTACAATGAGCAGTTCTTC. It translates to CASSFRDCIYNEQFF.

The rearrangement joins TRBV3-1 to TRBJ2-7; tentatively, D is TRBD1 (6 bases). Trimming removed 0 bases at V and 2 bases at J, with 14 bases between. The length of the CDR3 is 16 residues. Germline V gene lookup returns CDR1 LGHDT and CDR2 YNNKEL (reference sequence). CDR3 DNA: TGTGCCAGCAGCCAAGACCGGACAGTGCTAGCCTACGAGCAGTACTTC. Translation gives CASSQDRTVLAYEQYF.

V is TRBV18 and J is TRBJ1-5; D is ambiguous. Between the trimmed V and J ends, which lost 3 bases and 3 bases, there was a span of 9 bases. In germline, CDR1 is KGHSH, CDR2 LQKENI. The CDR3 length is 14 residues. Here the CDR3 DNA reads TGTGCCAGCTCACCCCAGCGAACCAATCAGCCCCAGCATTTT. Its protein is CASSPQRTNQPQHF.

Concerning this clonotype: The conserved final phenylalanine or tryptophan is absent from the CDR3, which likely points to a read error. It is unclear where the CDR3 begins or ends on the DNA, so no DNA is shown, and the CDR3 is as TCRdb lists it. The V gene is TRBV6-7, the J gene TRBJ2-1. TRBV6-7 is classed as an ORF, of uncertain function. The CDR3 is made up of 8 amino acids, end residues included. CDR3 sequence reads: CASSPSTS.

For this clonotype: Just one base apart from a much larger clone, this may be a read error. The CDR3 DNA reads TGTGCCACCAGCCTGACTAGCGGGGGGCCCGCTCGCACAGATACGCAGTATTTT. Protein sequence: CATSLTSGGPARTDTQYF. The V gene is TRBV6-2 or TRBV6-3, the J gene TRBJ2-3, with 13 bases aligning to TRBD2. Germline assignment: CDR1 MNHEY and CDR2 SVGEGT. There are 18 residues in the CDR3. The trim removed 10 bases at V and 1 base at J, leaving 14 bases unmatched.